This TCR beta chain was retrieved from a study of T cell responses to AZD1222 COVID-19 vaccine (dated by TCRdb to 2020 to 2022). For the wider study: AZD1222 recipients whose second dose came at about 4 weeks and those whose second dose came at about 12 weeks were combined into one group, since spike-specific TCR depth and breadth did not differ between the two schedules. A total of just over 230 trial participants underwent TCR sequencing, of whom 207 received two doses of AZD1222 and 26 received two doses of the MenACWY control vaccine. Trial participants were enrolled into age subgroups of 18-55, 56-69 and 70-plus years, which contained around 150, 29 and 61 TCR-sequenced participants, respectively.

The sample holds one count of this clone. It has no known antigen specificity. It has no much larger one-base neighbor in the sample; base qualities were not kept. General conclusions and limits of the study: A significant rise in spike-specific TCR breadth and depth was observed after two AZD1222 doses relative to day 0 and relative to MenACWY recipients. Because no day 14 peak-response samples were available, repertoires were characterized only after the peak T cell response. In the small 56-69-year group, the increase in depth fell short of significance, most likely because of low power. Participants were mostly white British, with more females than males. The authors suggested clonal diversity may have been underestimated. Conclusions about previously exposed vaccinees were limited because only a handful of AZD1222 recipients were SARS-CoV-2 seropositive at baseline. CD4 TCRs associated with the vaccine covered the entire spike protein, and the dominant responses were in regions 160-218 and 743-854. Reportedly, almost half of the unique spike-specific TCRs recognized epitopes lying outside the regions that are mutated in the B.1.351 and B.1.1.7 variants.

The time point label here, explained by the study, means: baseline before first vaccination. Samples from vaccinated people were obtained from the UK trials COV001 and COV002, which included a single-blind randomized controlled phase 2/3 trial of AZD1222 (ChAdOx1 nCoV-19) in healthy adults. Trial participant PBMC samples were collected at day 0 and day 28 after the second dose for TCRbeta chain sequencing. Its CDR3 holds 15 amino acids, cysteine through phenylalanine. Here the CDR3 DNA is all that survives: 45 bases in frame from base 1. V was cut back by 4 bases and J by 7 bases, leaving a gap of 19 bases between them. As encoded in the germline V gene, CDR1 is SNHLY while CDR2 is FYNNEI. The CDR3 regions of human TCRbeta chains were subjected to immunosequencing. On the authors' methods: TCRs in the repertoires were compared against a reference library of SARS-CoV-2-specific TCRs that had been generated with the MIRA antigen-specificity platform. Breadth was defined as the fraction of unique TCRs that were SARS-CoV-2-associated, and depth was defined as the fraction of total T cells that were SARS-CoV-2-associated. Using the MIRA data, each spike-specific TCR was assigned both to the spike region to which the TCR was reactive and to a CD4 or CD8 class. Log10-transformed breadth and depth values were compared by one-way ANOVA with Sidak's multiple comparisons tests. TCRdb provides this immuneACCESS table in a form limited to in-frame rearrangements. Some clones are lacking; in checked studies, under half of them reflect an unresolved V gene, and why the rest are absent is not known. The DNA was the basis for D and trimming; V, J and clone size are from that table. The sample has 130,000 to 150,000 clones on record, 90% of them singletons. The ten largest clones take up roughly 3.6% of the sample.

This chain joins TRBV2 to TRBJ1-1, with TRBD1 as a weak D call on 6 bases. The sequence was obtained from an adult in good health. The sequencing here drew on peripheral blood, taken on day 0 of AZD1222 vaccination. The CDR3 region has the sequence CASSVYRASRGEAFF. The base sequence is TGTGCCAGCAGTGTGTACAGGGCCTCAAGAGGTGAAGCTTTCTTT.